This T cell receptor beta chain is from a study of beta chain features in type 1 diabetes. Every bit of the isolated RNA underwent reverse transcription, so sequencing read expressed TCRB transcripts. The repertoire was sequenced with immunoSEQ multiplex PCR; TCRdb's copy has only in-frame clones and lacks some. The data contain about 620,000 clones, roughly 15% of them seen just once; the ten biggest clones take up about 0.087%. This CDR3 is built from 15 residues. Germline CDR1 GTSNPN, CDR2 SVGIG (reference sequence). With V trimmed by 6 bases and J by 2 bases, 4 bases remained unmatched. Source material: naive CD4+ T cells from blood. The genes are TRBV30 and TRBJ1-6, with 10 bases fitting TRBD1. This TCR was recovered from a man aged 18 to 30 in good health. CDR3 DNA sequence: TGTGCCTGCCCGGGACAGGGGACCTATAATTCACCCCTCCACTTT. Encoded protein: CACPGQGTYNSPLHF.